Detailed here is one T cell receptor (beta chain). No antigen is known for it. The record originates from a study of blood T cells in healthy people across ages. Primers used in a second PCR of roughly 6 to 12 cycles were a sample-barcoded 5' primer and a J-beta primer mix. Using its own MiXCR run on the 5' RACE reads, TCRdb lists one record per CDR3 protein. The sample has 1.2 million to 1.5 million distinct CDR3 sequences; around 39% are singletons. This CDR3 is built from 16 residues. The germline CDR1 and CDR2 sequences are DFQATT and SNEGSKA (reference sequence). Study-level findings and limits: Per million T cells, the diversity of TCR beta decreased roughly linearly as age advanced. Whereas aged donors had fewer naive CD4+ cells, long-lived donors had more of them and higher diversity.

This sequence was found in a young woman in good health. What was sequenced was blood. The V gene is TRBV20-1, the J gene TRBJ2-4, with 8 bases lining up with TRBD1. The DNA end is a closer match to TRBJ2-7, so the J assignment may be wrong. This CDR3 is CSAGTQGALNPYEQYF. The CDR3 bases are TGCAGTGCTGGCACCCAGGGGGCGCTGAATCCCTACGAGCAGTACTTC.